This T cell receptor beta chain was captured in a study of shared clonotypes between healthy human individuals. Some clones are missing from TCRdb's copy, which holds only in-frame ones; the method was immunoSEQ multiplex PCR. The sample has approximately 980,000 clones; approximately 80% are singletons. The table lists this clone with a few counts. This CDR3 spans 15 amino acids. From germline, CDR1 is SGHTA and CDR2 FQGNSA. Trimming took 6 bases from V and 1 from J, leaving 15 bases between them. The source is a man aged 18 to 30 in good health. Source material: memory CD4+ T cells sorted from blood. The subset here: CD45RA-negative fraction. The chain employs TRBV7-2 and TRBJ2-5; possible D gene TRBD1, 6 bases. The CDR3 spells CASSPTGTSQETQYF. In DNA, the CDR3 is TGTGCCAGCAGTCCAACCGGGACAAGCCAAGAGACCCAGTACTTC.